In its sample, the clone carrying this T cell receptor (beta chain) was seen a few times. Its antigen is undetermined. These data come from a study of OX40 agonist ivuxolimab in advanced cancers. Study-level background: Patients received the agonistic anti-OX40 (CD134) antibody ivuxolimab. Mean age about 60 years, range about 20 to 90; 82.7% male. General study points: Clonal expansion among partial responders at 0.1-3.0 mg/kg ranked near the lowest.

Assay used: immunoSEQ multiplex PCR; TCRdb lists only in-frame clones, some missing. Of fewer than 90,000 clones listed, around nine tenths are singletons. Germline V gene lookup returns CDR1 SGHTA and CDR2 FQGTGA. V gave up 0 bases and J gave up 9 bases, with 11 bases separating them. The CDR3 totals 13 residues. The chain couples TRBV7-3 to TRBJ1-1, with D perhaps matching TRBD1 (5 bases). This receptor was identified in an adult with an advanced solid tumor such as melanoma, head and neck, liver or kidney cancer. Source: CD4+ or CD8+ T cells sorted from blood, taken in a trial of the OX40 agonist ivuxolimab. CDR3 DNA: TGTGCCAGCAGCTTAACCGGGACTGGAAAAGCTTTCTTT. Its protein product is CASSLTGTGKAFF. The full variable domain, completed using reference TRBV7-3 and TRBJ1-1, is GAGVSQTPSNKVTEKGKYVELRCDPISGHTALYWYRQSLGQGPEFLIYFQGTGAADDSGLPNDRFFAVRPEGSVSTLKIQRTERGDSAVYLCASSLTGTGKAFFGQGTRLTVV.